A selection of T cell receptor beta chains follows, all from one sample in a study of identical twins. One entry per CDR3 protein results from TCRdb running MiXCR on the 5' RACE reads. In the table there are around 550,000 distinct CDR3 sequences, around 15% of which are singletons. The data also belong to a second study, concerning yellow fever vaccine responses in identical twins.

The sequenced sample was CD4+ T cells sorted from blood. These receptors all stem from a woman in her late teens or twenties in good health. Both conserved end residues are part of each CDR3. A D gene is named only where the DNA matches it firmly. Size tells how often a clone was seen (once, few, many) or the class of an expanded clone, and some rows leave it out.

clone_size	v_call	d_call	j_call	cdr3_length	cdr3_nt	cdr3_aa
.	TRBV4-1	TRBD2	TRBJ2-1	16	TGCGCCAGCAGCCAAGTGACGACTAGCGGCTACAATGAGCAGTTCTTC	CASSQVTTSGYNEQFF
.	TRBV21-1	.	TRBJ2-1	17	TGTGCCAGCAGCAAAGGTTTTCCTACCGAATTTAACAATGAGCAGTTCTTC	CASSKGFPTEFNNEQFF
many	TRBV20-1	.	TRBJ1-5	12	TGCAGTGCTAGAGGCCCCAATCAGCCCCAGCATTTT	CSARGPNQPQHF
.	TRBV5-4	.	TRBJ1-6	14	TGTGCCAGCAGCCCGGACGGACCAAATTCACCCCTCCACTTT	CASSPDGPNSPLHF
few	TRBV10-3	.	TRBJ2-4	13	TGTGCCATCAGTGAGTCTGGGGGAAACATTCAGTACTTC	CAISESGGNIQYF
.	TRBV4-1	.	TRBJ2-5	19	TGCGCCAGCAGCCCAATCCCTAATACAGGTTTCAACGGAAGAGAGACCCAGTACTTC	CASSPIPNTGFNGRETQYF
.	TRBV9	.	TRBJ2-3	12	TGTGCCAGCAGCCCGCAGGGTTCGACGCAGTATTTT	CASSPQGSTQYF
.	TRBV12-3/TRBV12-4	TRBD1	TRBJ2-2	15	TGTGCCAGCAGCAAGGGACAGGGCCAGCCCGGGGAGCTGTTTTTT	CASSKGQGQPGELFF
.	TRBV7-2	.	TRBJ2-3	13	TGTGCCAGCGGGAGGGGGGATTCGGATACGCAGTATTTT	CASGRGDSDTQYF
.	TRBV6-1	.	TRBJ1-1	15	TGTGCCAGCAGGCCGGACTCACGAACGAACACTGAAGCTTTCTTT	CASRPDSRTNTEAFF
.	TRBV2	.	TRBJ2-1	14	TGTGCCAGCATCCTCAGACTGGGGTGCAATGAGCAGTTCTTC	CASILRLGCNEQFF
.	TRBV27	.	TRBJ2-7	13	TGTGCCAGCAGCACTACTCCATCCTACGAGCAGTACTTC	CASSTTPSYEQYF
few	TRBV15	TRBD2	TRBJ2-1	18	TGTGCCACCAGCAGAGATCTTCTAGCGGGGGACATCGGGGATGAGCAGTTCTTC	CATSRDLLAGDIGDEQFF
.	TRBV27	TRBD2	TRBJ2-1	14	TGTGCCAGCAGCGGGACTAGCGGGAGCTATGAGCAGTTCTTC	CASSGTSGSYEQFF
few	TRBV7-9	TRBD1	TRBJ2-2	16	TGTGCCAGCAGCCAGAACAGGGGGACGAACACCGGGGAGCTGTTTTTT	CASSQNRGTNTGELFF
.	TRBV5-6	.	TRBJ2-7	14	TGTGCCAGCAGCGACCGGGACGCAACCTACGAGCAGTACTTC	CASSDRDATYEQYF
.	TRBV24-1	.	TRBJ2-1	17	TGTGCCACCAGTGAAGGCAGGGTTGGACGGTTTGGCAATGAGCAGTTCTTC	CATSEGRVGRFGNEQFF
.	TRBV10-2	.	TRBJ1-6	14	TGCGCCAGCAGTGGCCAGGGAAAGAATTCACCCCTCCACTTT	CASSGQGKNSPLHF
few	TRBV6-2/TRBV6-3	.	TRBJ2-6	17	TGTGCCAGCAGCCCCCATGGTCCCGACGCTGGGGCCAACGTCCTGACTTTC	CASSPHGPDAGANVLTF
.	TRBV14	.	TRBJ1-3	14	TGTGCCAGCAGCCAAGATATATCTGGAAACACCATATATTTT	CASSQDISGNTIYF
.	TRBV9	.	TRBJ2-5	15	TGTGCCAGCAGCGTATCAGGTCAATCGGGGGAGACCCAGTACTTC	CASSVSGQSGETQYF
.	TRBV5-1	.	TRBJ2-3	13	TGCGCCAGCAGCATTGGGGGCACAGATACGCAGTATTTT	CASSIGGTDTQYF
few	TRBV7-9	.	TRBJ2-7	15	TGTGCCAGCAGCTTAGTTACGGTTGGGTTCGGCGAGCAGTACTTC	CASSLVTVGFGEQYF
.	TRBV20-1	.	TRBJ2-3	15	TGCAGTGCTAGAGACGGGAGCGTAGTAACAGATACGCAGTATTTT	CSARDGSVVTDTQYF
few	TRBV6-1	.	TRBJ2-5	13	TGTGCCAGCGGACGGGGGGCTGGGGAGACCCAGTACTTC	CASGRGAGETQYF
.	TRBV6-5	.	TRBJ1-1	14	TGTGCCAGCAGTTATGGACAGAAGAACACTGAAGCTTTCTTT	CASSYGQKNTEAFF
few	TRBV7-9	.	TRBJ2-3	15	TGTGCCAGCAGCTTAGTAGCTTCGGGGCTGGATACGCAGTATTTT	CASSLVASGLDTQYF
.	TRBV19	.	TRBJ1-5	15	TGTGCCAGTAGTATGATGGTCAGCAATAATCAGCCCCAGCATTTT	CASSMMVSNNQPQHF
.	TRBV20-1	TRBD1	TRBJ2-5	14	TGCAGTGCTAGATACCGGGACAGGGGGGAGACCCAGTACTTC	CSARYRDRGETQYF
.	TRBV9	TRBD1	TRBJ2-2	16	TGTGCCAGCAGCGGGATGGACAGGGCGCACACCGGGGAGCTGTTTTTT	CASSGMDRAHTGELFF
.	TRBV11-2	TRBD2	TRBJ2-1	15	TGTGCCAGCAGCCCTAATAGCGGGAGGTACAATGAGCAGTTCTTC	CASSPNSGRYNEQFF
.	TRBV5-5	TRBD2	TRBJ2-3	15	TGTGCCAGCAGCTTGTTTTTAGCGGGAGCAGATACGCAGTATTTT	CASSLFLAGADTQYF
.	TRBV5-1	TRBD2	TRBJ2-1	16	TGCGCCAGCAGTCCCAGCGGGGGGGCCAAGTACAATGAGCAGTTCTTC	CASSPSGGAKYNEQFF
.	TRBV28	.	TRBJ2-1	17	TGTGCCAGCAGTTTATGGAGGCTAGCCGGAGACAACAATGAGCAGTTCTTC	CASSLWRLAGDNNEQFF
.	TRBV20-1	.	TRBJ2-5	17	TGCAGTGCTAGAGAAGGGTCCAGGCAGGGCTATGCGAAGACCCAGTACTTC	CSAREGSRQGYAKTQYF
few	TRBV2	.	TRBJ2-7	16	TGTGCCAGCAGTGAGGGAGAACAGGGTGGTATCTACGAGCAGTACTTC	CASSEGEQGGIYEQYF
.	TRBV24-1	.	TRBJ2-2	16	TGTGCCACCAGTGAGACGGGTCGGGGGCGCGTCGGGGAGCTGTTTTTT	CATSETGRGRVGELFF
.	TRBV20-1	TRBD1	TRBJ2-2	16	TGCAGTGCTAGAGATTTGGACAGGGGGCAGGCCGGGGAGCTGTTTTTT	CSARDLDRGQAGELFF
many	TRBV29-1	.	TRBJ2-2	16	TGCAGCGTCCCCCGGCAGGACACCCTGAACACCGGGGAGCTGTTTTTT	CSVPRQDTLNTGELFF
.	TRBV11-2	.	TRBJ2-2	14	TGTGCCAGCAGGCCCCGGGGGCCCACCGGGGAGCTGTTTTTT	CASRPRGPTGELFF
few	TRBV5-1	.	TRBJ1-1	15	TGCGCCAGCAGCCACCGGGGCCCCAGGGACACTGAAGCTTTCTTT	CASSHRGPRDTEAFF
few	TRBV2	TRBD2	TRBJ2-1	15	TGTGCCAGCGCTTCCGAAGCGGGGGGTTACAATGAGCAGTTCTTC	CASASEAGGYNEQFF
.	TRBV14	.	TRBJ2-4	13	TGTGCCAGCAGCCAAGAACTGAAAAACATTCAGTACTTC	CASSQELKNIQYF
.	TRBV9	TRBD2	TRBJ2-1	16	TGTGCCAGCCAACCTCTCCCGACTAGCGGATACAATGAGCAGTTCTTC	CASQPLPTSGYNEQFF
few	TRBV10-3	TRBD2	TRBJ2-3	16	TGTGCCATCAGGGCGGGGAGCACTAGCGGCACAGATACGCAGTATTTT	CAIRAGSTSGTDTQYF
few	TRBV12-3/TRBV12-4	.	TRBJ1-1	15	TGTGCCAGCAAGAATGAACAGGGCTGGGGGACTGAAGCTTTCTTT	CASKNEQGWGTEAFF
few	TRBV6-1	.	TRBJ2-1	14	TGTGCGAACACCGCTTTGGGCAGTTACAATGAGCAGTTCTTC	CANTALGSYNEQFF
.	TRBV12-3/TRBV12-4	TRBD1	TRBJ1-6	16	TGTGCCAGCAGTTTCGCCGCCGGACAGGGCAATTCACCCCTCCACTTT	CASSFAAGQGNSPLHF
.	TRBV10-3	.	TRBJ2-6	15	TGTGCCACCAATGAGAGGGATGGTGGGGCCAACGTCCTGACTTTC	CATNERDGGANVLTF
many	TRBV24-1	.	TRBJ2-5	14	TGTGCCACCAGTGAACCGGACGGCCAAGAGACCCAGTACTTC	CATSEPDGQETQYF